This TCR beta chain was captured by sequencing in a study of T cells after yellow fever vaccination. Study-level points and caveats: Any FACS-sorted repertoire could hold abundant clonotypes that contaminate it from the bulk population.

The CDR3 consists of 14 residues. Germline CDR1 LGHDT, CDR2 YNNKEL (reference sequence). V dropped 4 bases and J dropped 2 bases, with 9 bases sitting between them. One entry per CDR3 protein, called by TCRdb with MiXCR from the 5' RACE reads. The repertoire has 450,000 to 600,000 distinct CDR3 sequences, about a sixth of them found once; the top ten carry 15% to 20%. The table lists this clonotype with a few counts. Its antigen is currently unknown. The receptor comes from a man aged 18 to 30 who received the YFV17D yellow fever vaccine. Sequencing used PBMCs, obtained 4 to 6 days after the first yellow fever vaccination. This chain uses TRBV3-1 with TRBJ1-5; maybe TRBD1 (6 bases). This CDR3 reads CASSPQGRNQPQHF. In DNA form, the CDR3 reads TGTGCCAGCAGCCCACAGGGCCGCAATCAGCCCCAGCATTTT.